The 10 T cell receptor beta chains below were found in one sample sequenced in a study of blood T cell repertoires in COVID-19. Profiling relied on immunoSEQ multiplex PCR, and the TCRdb table lists in-frame clones only, not all of them. The table has under 150,000 clones, around 82% seen once. Sequencing was carried out using peripheral blood. The receptors were sampled from a woman aged 45-60 years with acute or convalescent COVID-19.

The J gene is TRBJ2-7, the V gene TRBV29-1, with 7 positions matching TRBD1. J was trimmed by 4 bases and V by 4 bases; bases with no gene match: 10. This CDR3 spans 14 amino acids. Germline V CDR1 and CDR2: SQVTM, ANQGSEA. The CDR3 sequence is CSVGTGSFGYEQYF. The CDR3 DNA is TGCAGCGTTGGGACAGGCAGTTTTGGGTACGAGCAGTACTTC.

CDR3 loop: CASSYTVDRGDQETQYF. CDR3 nucleotides: TGTGCCAGCAGTTATACGGTCGACAGGGGAGATCAAGAGACCCAGTACTTC. The chain employs TRBV6-2 or TRBV6-3 and TRBJ2-5, with 8 nucleotides matching TRBD1. CDR3 length equals 17 residues. J lost 2 bases, V lost 3 bases, and 11 bases had no gene match. The germline V gene has CDR1 MNHEY and CDR2 SVGEGT.

This clone was detected only once. This sequence joins TRBV7-8 and TRBJ2-3; D is unresolved. Germline lookup yields CDR1 SGHVS and CDR2 FQNEAQ. This CDR3 spans 13 amino acids. Trimming removed 5 bases from V and 4 bases from J, with 10 bases in between. The DNA of the CDR3 is TGTGCCAGCAGCCACCCTTCAGCAGATACGCAGTATTTT. Translating gives CASSHPSADTQYF.

This clone was seen only a few times. This sequence joins TRBV6-5 and TRBJ2-7; 7 bases match TRBD1. This CDR3 region has 16 residues. Germline V CDR1 and CDR2: MNHEY, SVGAGI. Losses at the gene ends were 0 bases for V and 3 bases for J; bases not matched to a gene: 8. The CDR3 coding sequence is TGTGCCAGCAGTTACTCAGGGACAGCGTTTGTCTACGAGCAGTACTTC. Encoded protein: CASSYSGTAFVYEQYF.

The chain uses TRBV6-2 or TRBV6-3 and TRBJ2-1, with D possibly being TRBD1 (6 bases). V shed 5 bases and J shed 4 bases, with 27 bases lying between them. The CDR3 contains 19 residues. Germline CDR1 MNHEY, CDR2 SVGEGT. DNA of the CDR3: TGTGCCAGCAGTGGACTCGAAATTATGACAGGATCTCCTTACAATGAGCAGTTCTTC. This sequence encodes CASSGLEIMTGSPYNEQFF.

This chain uses TRBV5-6 with TRBJ2-5, with 10 bases that match TRBD1. The CDR3 sequence is 14 residues long. The germline V gene encodes CDR1 SGHDT and CDR2 YYEEEE. The V gene end was trimmed by 3 bases and the J gene end by 4 bases; junction bases not matched to a gene: 3. The CDR3 region is CASSSRDRGETQYF. The CDR3 nucleotides read TGTGCCAGCAGCTCCCGGGACAGGGGAGAGACCCAGTACTTC. Variable domain in full (rest from reference TRBV5-6 and TRBJ2-5): DAGVTQSPTHLIKTRGQQVTLRCSPKSGHDTVSWYQQALGQGPQFIFQYYEEEERQRGNFPDRFSGHQFPNYSSELNVNALLLGDSALYLCASSSRDRGETQYFGPGTRLLVL.

The chain employs TRBV28 and TRBJ2-1; 10 bases fit TRBD2. V shed 10 bases and J 4 bases; nucleotides not matched to a gene: 4. Germline CDR1 is MDHEN and CDR2 is SYDVKM. This CDR3 has 13 residues. This CDR3 reads CATLAGVYNEQFF. CDR3 coding DNA: TGTGCCACCCTAGCGGGGGTTTACAATGAGCAGTTCTTC.

The chain has TRBV3-1 (or the pseudogene TRBV3-2) and TRBJ2-5; 11 nucleotides agree with TRBD1. Germline V CDR1 and CDR2: LGHDT, YNNKEL (reference sequence). V lost 0 bases to trimming and J lost 4 bases; unmatched junction nucleotides: 7. This CDR3 has 17 amino acids. CDR3 sequence reads: CASSQDKGTGGRETQYF. In nucleotides, the CDR3 is TGTGCCAGCAGCCAAGATAAAGGGACAGGGGGAAGAGAGACCCAGTACTTC.

This clone was counted a few times. The rearrangement uses TRBV7-2 and TRBJ1-5; maybe TRBD1 (5 bases). This CDR3 is built from 13 residues. Germline V gene sequence: CDR1 SGHTA, CDR2 FQGNSA. V shed 4 bases and J shed 11 bases, with 15 bases lying between them. The CDR3 DNA reads TGTGCCAGCAGCTCCACCACAGGTGAGGCCCAGCATTTT. The encoded protein is CASSSTTGEAQHF. The full variable domain, rest sourced from reference TRBV7-2 and TRBJ1-5, is GAGVSQSPSNKVTEKGKDVELRCDPISGHTALYWYRQSLGQGLEFLIYFQGNSAPDKSGLPSDRFSAERTGGSVSTLTIQRTQQEDSAVYLCASSSTTGEAQHFGDGTRLSIL.

V gene TRBV5-1 combines with J gene TRBJ1-1, with D unresolved. The CDR3 length is 14 residues. V gave up 0 bases and J gave up 2 bases, with 8 bases separating them. The germline V gene encodes CDR1 SGHRS and CDR2 YFSETQ. CDR3 coding DNA: TGCGCCAGCAGCTTGGACAGTCTTAACACTGAAGCTTTCTTT. Its translation is CASSLDSLNTEAFF.